The 5 T cell receptor beta chains listed next were all sequenced from one sample in a study of monozygotic twins with inflammatory bowel disease. From the 5' RACE reads, TCRdb lists one entry per CDR3 protein and no DNA. The sample features 400,000 to 500,000 distinct CDR3 sequences, with less than 2.5% in its top ten. The sequenced sample was blood. The receptors here all came from a human donor with ulcerative colitis or Crohn's disease, or a healthy co-twin of an affected twin (not recorded which).

This sequence joins TRBV5-1 and TRBJ1-2; no DNA is available, so the TRBD1 call from TCRdb remains unchecked. The length of the CDR3 is 14 residues. Looked up from germline, CDR1 is SGHRS and CDR2 is YFSETQ. CDR3 in amino acids: CASSLAGGSEGYTF.

The chain joins TRBV14 to TRBJ2-2; TCRdb's D call of TRBD2 is untestable without DNA. Germline-derived CDR1 and CDR2 are SGHDN and FVKESK. The CDR3 is 14 residues long. CDR3 region: CASSVLARRGELFF. Using reference TRBV14 and TRBJ2-2 for the parts outside the CDR3, the full variable domain is EAGVTQFPSHSVIEKGQTVTLRCDPISGHDNLYWYRRVMGKEIKFLLHFVKESKQDESGMPNNRFLAERTGGTYSTLKVQPAELEDSGVYFCASSVLARRGELFFGEGSRLTVL.

V is TRBV29-1 and J is TRBJ1-1; TCRdb indicates TRBD1, and absent DNA this call remains unverified. Germline V gene lookup returns CDR1 SQVTM and CDR2 ANQGSEA. The CDR3 loop spans 13 amino acids. The CDR3 loop reads CSVTGQGVAEAFF.

The V and J genes are TRBV20-1 and TRBJ2-6; TCRdb proposes TRBD1, but this gene call is untestable without DNA. CDR3 length equals 14 residues. Germline CDR1 reads DFQATT; CDR2 reads SNEGSKA (reference sequence). Here the CDR3 reads CSARQGPGANVLTF.

This rearrangement joins TRBV28 to TRBJ2-7. CDR3 length: 13 residues. The germline V gene has CDR1 MDHEN and CDR2 SYDVKM. The CDR3: CASTPTVPYEQYF. Complete variable domain (other parts from reference TRBV28 and TRBJ2-7): DVKVTQSSRYLVKRTGEKVFLECVQDMDHENMFWYRQDPGLGLRLIYFSYDVKMKEKGDIPEGYSVSREKKERFSLILESASTNQTSMYLCASTPTVPYEQYFGPGTRLTVT.